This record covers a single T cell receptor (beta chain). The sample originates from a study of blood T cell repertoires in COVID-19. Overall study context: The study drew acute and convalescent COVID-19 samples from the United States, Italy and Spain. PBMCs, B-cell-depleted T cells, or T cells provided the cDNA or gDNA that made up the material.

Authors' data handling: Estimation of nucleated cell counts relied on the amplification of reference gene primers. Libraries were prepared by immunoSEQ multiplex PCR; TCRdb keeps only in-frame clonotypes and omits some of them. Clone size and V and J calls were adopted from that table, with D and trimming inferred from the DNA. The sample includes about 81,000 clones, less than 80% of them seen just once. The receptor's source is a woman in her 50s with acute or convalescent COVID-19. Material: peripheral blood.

The CDR3 sequence: CASRGDRISGNTIYF. In DNA form, the CDR3 reads TGTGCCAGCAGGGGGGACAGGATCTCTGGAAACACCATATATTTT. The rearrangement joins TRBV6-5 to TRBJ1-3, with 8 nucleotides matching TRBD1. CDR1 is MNHEY, CDR2 SVGAGI, per germline. Trimming removed 6 bases from V and 0 bases from J; junction bases left unmatched: 4. The CDR3 has 15 residues.